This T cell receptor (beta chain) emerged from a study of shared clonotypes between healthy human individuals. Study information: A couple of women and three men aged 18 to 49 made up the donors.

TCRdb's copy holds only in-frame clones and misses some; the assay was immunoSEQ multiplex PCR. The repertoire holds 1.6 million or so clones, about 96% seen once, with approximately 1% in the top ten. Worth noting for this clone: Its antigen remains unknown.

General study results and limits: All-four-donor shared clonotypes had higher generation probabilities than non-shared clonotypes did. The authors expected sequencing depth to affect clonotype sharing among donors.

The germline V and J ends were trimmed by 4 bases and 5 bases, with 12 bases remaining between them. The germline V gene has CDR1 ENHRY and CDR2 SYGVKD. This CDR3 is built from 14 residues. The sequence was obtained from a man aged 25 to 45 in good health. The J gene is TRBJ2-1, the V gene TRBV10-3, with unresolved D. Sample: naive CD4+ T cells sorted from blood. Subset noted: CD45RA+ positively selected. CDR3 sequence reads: CAISGPTVDNEQFF. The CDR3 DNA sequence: TGTGCCATCAGTGGTCCCACAGTGGACAATGAGCAGTTCTTC.